This T cell receptor (beta chain) was found in a study of memory CD4+ T cells and cytomegalovirus serostatus. The CDR3 extends over 14 amino acids. Germline-derived CDR1 and CDR2 are SGHRS and YFSETQ. The V gene lost 2 bases and the J gene lost 2 bases, with 11 bases spanning the gap. About this clone: Its specificity is not known.

Single viable CD3+CD4+CD8-CD45RO+ cells were sorted as the memory CD4+ T cells. Profiling relied on immunoSEQ multiplex PCR, and the TCRdb table lists in-frame clones only, not all of them. Of about 58,000 clones listed, about four fifths are singletons. Findings of the study overall: About 40% of the roughly 160 known CMV-associated TCRbeta sequences appeared in CD4+ memory.

Sequences were obtained from memory CD4+ T cells from blood. The sequence was obtained from an adult in good health and CMV-seronegative. Some clones in this sample may be carry-over from other donors' samples. The rearrangement joins TRBV5-1 to TRBJ2-7; TRBD1 might be the D (5 bases). The CDR3 region is CASSFGRGAYEQYF. CDR3 nucleotides: TGCGCCAGCAGCTTCGGAAGGGGCGCCTACGAGCAGTACTTC.